The 27 T cell receptor beta chains reported below all come from one sample, sequenced in a study of blood T cell repertoires in COVID-19. The method was immunoSEQ multiplex PCR; TCRdb's version includes in-frame clones alone and lacks a portion of them. The sample has 180,000 or so clones; about 88% are singletons. The sequencing sample was made of peripheral blood. These receptors came from a man between 18 and 29 years old with acute or convalescent COVID-19.

This clone was counted a single time. The rearrangement uses TRBV30 and TRBJ1-1; D not resolved. The CDR3 extends over 14 amino acids. The germline V gene has CDR1 GTSNPN and CDR2 SVGIG (reference sequence). V was pared by 1 base and J by 5 bases, with 14 bases between. The CDR3 here is CAWSEGREGTEAFF. The CDR3 DNA sequence: TGTGCCTGGAGTGAAGGAAGGGAGGGAACTGAAGCTTTCTTT.

The genes are TRBV10-3 and TRBJ2-1; TRBD2 aligns across 9 bases. The V and J ends lost 5 bases and 7 bases, in that order; junction bases with no gene match: 6. The CDR3 consists of 14 residues. Germline-derived CDR1 and CDR2 are ENHRY and SYGVKD. Written as DNA, the CDR3 is TGTGCCATCAGTCCGCGGGGGGGAAGAAATGAGCAGTTCTTC. This codes for CAISPRGGRNEQFF.

This chain links TRBV19 with TRBJ1-1; TRBD1 matches at 8 bases. In germline, CDR1 is LNHDA, CDR2 SQIVND (reference sequence). The CDR3 covers 13 residues. The trim removed 6 bases at V and 3 bases at J, leaving 3 bases unmatched. The CDR3, as DNA: TGTGCCAGTAGAGACAGGGGAGACACTGAAGCTTTCTTT. As protein: CASRDRGDTEAFF.

This rearrangement joins TRBV21-1 to TRBJ2-5; the table calls TRBD1, which could not be checked here. TRBV21-1 is reported as a pseudogene. The CDR3 consists of 17 residues. CDR3 bases: TGTGCCAGCAGCAAAGCACCGGGACAGGGGGTCGGAGAGACCCAGTACTTC. Translated: CASSKAPGQGVGETQYF.

This chain connects TRBV5-4 to TRBJ2-3, with a weak D call TRBD1 (5 bases). Germline V gives CDR1 SGHNT, CDR2 YYREEE (reference sequence). V was shortened by 10 bases and J by 4 bases, with 13 bases between the two germline ends. The CDR3 covers 12 residues. CDR3 DNA: TGTGCCGGTTCAGGGTTGGCAGATACGCAGTATTTT. As protein: CAGSGLADTQYF.

The chain uses TRBV2 and TRBJ1-6; 8 nucleotides match TRBD1. The CDR3 is made up of 16 amino acids. V was pared by 3 bases and J by 7 bases, with 8 bases of the junction left unmatched. Germline CDR1 reads SNHLY; CDR2 reads FYNNEI. CDR3 DNA sequence: TGTGCCAGCAGTGACCGAACAGGGGGACCGAATTCACCCCTCCACTTT. Amino acid sequence: CASSDRTGGPNSPLHF.

The chain employs TRBV7-8 and TRBJ2-7, with 8 bases aligning to TRBD2. The CDR3 runs 15 residues. Germline V gene sequence: CDR1 SGHVS, CDR2 FQNEAQ. V lost 0 bases and J lost 2; bases outside the gene matches: 3. CDR3 DNA sequence: TGTGCCAGCAGCTTAGCGGCCGGGGGGGCCTACGAGCAGTACGTC. This gives the protein CASSLAAGGAYEQYV.

This clone was picked up a small number of times. This sequence joins TRBV30 and TRBJ1-2, with D possibly matching TRBD1 (6 bases). V gave up 5 bases and J gave up 13 bases, with 20 bases separating them. CDR1 GTSNPN and CDR2 SVGIG come from the germline V gene (reference sequence). This CDR3 has 12 residues. CDR3 residues: CAWDPGQLSPTF. The CDR3 coding sequence is TGTGCCTGGGACCCCGGACAGCTATCTCCCACCTTC.

The rearrangement links TRBV6-5 to TRBJ1-4; D unresolved. The CDR3 extends over 13 amino acids. V dropped 11 bases and J dropped 0 bases, with 10 bases sitting between them. Germline V CDR1 and CDR2: MNHEY, SVGAGI. CDR3 coding DNA: TGTGCCGCGGCACCGGCAACTAATGAAAAACTGTTTTTT. Translating it yields CAAAPATNEKLFF.

The rearrangement links TRBV7-8 to TRBJ1-3; 8 bases are shared with TRBD1. Germline CDR1 reads SGHVS; CDR2 reads FQNEAQ. Trimming cost V 7 bases and J 1 base; bases outside gene matches: 6. The CDR3 extends over 15 amino acids. The CDR3 is CASNPDRVSGNTIYF. CDR3 DNA sequence: TGTGCCAGCAACCCGGACAGGGTTTCTGGAAACACCATATATTTT.

This clone was seen a handful of times. The CDR3 sequence: CASSDISLGGFSLYNEQFF. Written as DNA, the CDR3 is TGTGCCAGCAGCGATATATCATTAGGGGGTTTCTCTCTCTACAATGAGCAGTTCTTC. This rearrangement joins TRBV7-6 to TRBJ2-1; a possible D gene is TRBD1 (6 bases). CDR1 and CDR2 (germline): SGHVS, FNYEAQ. This CDR3 has 19 amino acids. The ends were cut back, 5 bases at V and 3 bases at J, with 26 bases in the middle.

J is TRBJ1-4 and V is TRBV5-1, with 10 bases matching TRBD1. The CDR3 has 15 amino acids. V trimming: 0 bases; J trimming: 8 bases; junction bases outside the gene matches: 4. Germline V CDR1 and CDR2: SGHRS, YFSETQ. This CDR3 reads CASSLEGQGREKLFF. The CDR3 region has the DNA TGCGCCAGCAGCTTGGAGGGACAGGGGCGGGAAAAACTGTTTTTT.

The V and J genes are TRBV4-2 and TRBJ2-1, with TRBD1 matching 9 bases. The CDR3 sequence is 16 residues long. Germline assignment: CDR1 LGHNA and CDR2 YNFKEQ. The V and J ends lost 5 bases and 7 bases, in that order; junction bases with no gene match: 12. The CDR3 here is CASSNPEGQGSNEQFF. DNA of the CDR3: TGTGCCAGCAGCAACCCTGAGGGACAGGGATCAAATGAGCAGTTCTTC.

The sample holds one count of this clone. The CDR3: CASSLVGQGLAYEQYV. The CDR3 nucleotides read TGTGCCAGCAGCTTAGTGGGTCAGGGGCTTGCCTACGAGCAGTACGTC. This chain connects TRBV7-8 to TRBJ2-7; possibly TRBD1 for D (6 bases). Germline lookup yields CDR1 SGHVS and CDR2 FQNEAQ. The CDR3 consists of 16 residues. V gave up 1 base and J gave up 2 bases, with 15 bases separating them.

The gene calls are TRBV4-1 and TRBJ2-7, with 10 bases fitting TRBD1. Germline V CDR1 and CDR2: MGHRA, YSYEKL. The CDR3 is made up of 15 amino acids. J gave up 5 bases and V 3 bases, and 7 bases lay outside the gene matches. CDR3 nucleotides: TGCGCCAGCAGCCAGGAGGACAGGGGGATCCACGAGCAGTACTTC. The encoded protein is CASSQEDRGIHEQYF.

J is TRBJ2-7 and V is TRBV7-9, with 8 positions matching TRBD1. The CDR3 covers 12 residues. V was pared by 4 bases and J by 6 bases, with 2 bases of the junction left unmatched. Germline V CDR1 and CDR2: SEHNR, FQNEAQ (reference sequence). The CDR3 spells CASSYQGAEQYF. DNA for the CDR3: TGTGCCAGCAGCTACCAGGGGGCCGAGCAGTACTTC.

The chain combines TRBV6-5 with TRBJ2-1; D might be TRBD2 (6 bases). The CDR3 contains 14 residues. The V gene's germline CDR1 is MNHEY and CDR2 SVGAGI. The germline V and J ends were trimmed by 6 bases and 0 bases, with 9 bases remaining between them. CDR3 nucleotides: TGTGCCAGCAGCCACGGGGGCTCCTACAATGAGCAGTTCTTC. Amino acid sequence: CASSHGGSYNEQFF.

The chain recombines TRBV27 with TRBJ1-5, with TRBD1 identical over 7 bases. Unmatched junction bases numbered 7, after V lost 3 bases and J lost 5 bases. This CDR3 contains 15 residues. From germline, CDR1 is MNHEY and CDR2 SMNVEV (reference sequence). The CDR3 sequence is CASSFLGGGHQPQHF. CDR3 in DNA: TGTGCCAGCAGTTTTTTAGGGGGCGGGCATCAGCCCCAGCATTTT.

The chain joins TRBV2 to TRBJ2-1; 11 positions agree with TRBD2. In germline, CDR1 is SNHLY, CDR2 FYNNEI. The CDR3 loop spans 17 amino acids. V was clipped by 8 bases and J by 5 bases; unmatched bases: 14. The CDR3 protein is CASCTLAGGLADNEQFF. CDR3 nucleotide sequence: TGTGCCAGCTGCACTTTAGCGGGGGGGCTTGCCGACAATGAGCAGTTCTTC.

This chain's CDR3 is CASSLAGGDYGYTF. CDR3 in DNA: TGTGCCAGCAGCTTAGCGGGGGGCGACTATGGCTACACCTTC. V is TRBV7-3 and J is TRBJ1-2; possibly TRBD1 for D (6 bases). This CDR3 contains 14 residues. The germline V gene encodes CDR1 SGHTA and CDR2 FQGTGA. The V end lost 2 bases, the J end lost 3 bases, and 10 bases lay between the germline ends.

The V call is TRBV15, the J call TRBJ1-3, with TRBD1 matching 7 bases. The CDR3 is 16 residues long. Trimming cost V 4 bases and J 0 bases; bases outside gene matches: 6. Germline V gene data show CDR1 as LNHNV and CDR2 as YYDKDF (reference sequence). The CDR3 coding sequence is TGTGCCACCAGCACCCGGGACAGCTTCTCTGGAAACACCATATATTTT. Encoded protein: CATSTRDSFSGNTIYF.

The gene calls are TRBV9 and TRBJ1-1; D possibly corresponds to TRBD1 (6 bases). Germline V gene data show CDR1 as SGDLS and CDR2 as YYNGEE. The CDR3 totals 15 residues. V lost 3 bases and J lost 1, with 13 bases in between. CDR3: CASSELGGRNTEAFF. The CDR3 bases are TGTGCCAGCAGCGAGCTTGGGGGCCGGAACACTGAAGCTTTCTTT.

V gene TRBV27 combines with J gene TRBJ2-3; D remains ambiguous. CDR1 MNHEY and CDR2 SMNVEV come from the germline V gene (reference sequence). The CDR3 extends over 14 amino acids. V lost 2 bases and J 3 bases, leaving 9 bases between the germline ends. This CDR3 is CASSLRQVTDTQYF. The CDR3 DNA sequence: TGTGCCAGCAGTTTAAGGCAGGTGACAGATACGCAGTATTTT.

The genes are TRBV28 and TRBJ1-3; 9 bases line up with TRBD1. V was pared by 5 bases and J by 1 base, with 12 bases of the junction left unmatched. CDR1 MDHEN and CDR2 SYDVKM come from the germline V gene. This CDR3 is 18 amino acids long. CDR3: CASSPSPGQGQSGNTIYF. The CDR3 DNA reads TGTGCCAGCAGTCCTAGTCCGGGACAGGGACAATCTGGAAACACCATATATTTT. Full variable domain (missing parts from reference TRBV28 and TRBJ1-3): DVKVTQSSRYLVKRTGEKVFLECVQDMDHENMFWYRQDPGLGLRLIYFSYDVKMKEKGDIPEGYSVSREKKERFSLILESASTNQTSMYLCASSPSPGQGQSGNTIYFGEGSWLTVV.

A single count supports this clone. The rearrangement links TRBV7-2 to TRBJ2-4; perhaps TRBD2 as D (6 bases). The CDR3 totals 15 residues. Germline V gives CDR1 SGHTA, CDR2 FQGNSA. Trimming took off 7 bases at V and 2 bases at J, with 15 bases between the two ends. CDR3 nucleotides: TGTGCCAGCACCCCACCGGGGGTCCCCAAAAACATTCAGTACTTC. Its protein is CASTPPGVPKNIQYF.

The chain carries TRBV19 and TRBJ2-1; no clear D. Trimming shortened V by 4 bases and J by 0 bases, and 10 bases separated the two germline ends. Germline V gives CDR1 LNHDA, CDR2 SQIVND (reference sequence). The CDR3 has 15 residues. The DNA of the CDR3 is TGTGCCAGTAGTACCCGTAGTGGCTCCTACAATGAGCAGTTCTTC. It specifies CASSTRSGSYNEQFF.

This chain joins TRBV30 and TRBJ2-7; 9 bases match TRBD1. V dropped 2 bases and J dropped 7; count of bases not matched to a gene: 12. Germline CDR1 GTSNPN, CDR2 SVGIG (reference sequence). This CDR3 contains 15 residues. The CDR3 DNA reads TGTGCCTGGAGTTTCAGGGACAGGGACGTAATGGAGCAGTACTTC. It translates to CAWSFRDRDVMEQYF.